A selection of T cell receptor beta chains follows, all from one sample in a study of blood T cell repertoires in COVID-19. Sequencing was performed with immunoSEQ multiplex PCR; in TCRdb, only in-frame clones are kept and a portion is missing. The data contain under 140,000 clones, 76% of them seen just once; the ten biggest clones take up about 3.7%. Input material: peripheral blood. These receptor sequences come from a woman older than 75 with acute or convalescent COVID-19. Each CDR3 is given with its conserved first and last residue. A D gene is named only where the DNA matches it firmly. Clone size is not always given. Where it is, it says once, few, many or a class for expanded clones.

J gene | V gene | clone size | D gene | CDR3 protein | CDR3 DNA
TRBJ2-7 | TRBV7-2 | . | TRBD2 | CVSSPGAGGLYEQYF | TGTGTCAGCAGCCCTGGGGCGGGAGGGCTCTACGAGCAGTACTTC
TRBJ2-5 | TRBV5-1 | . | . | CASSLAILGGAEGYQETQYF | TGCGCCAGCAGCTTGGCTATACTGGGGGGGGCGGAAGGGTACCAAGAGACCCAGTACTTC
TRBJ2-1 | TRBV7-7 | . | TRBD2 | CASSPPGSGSVEQFF | TGTGCCAGCAGCCCACCAGGTAGCGGGAGTGTTGAGCAGTTCTTC
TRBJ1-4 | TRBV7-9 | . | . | CASIPPGTNEKLFF | TGTGCCAGCATCCCCCCAGGGACTAATGAAAAACTGTTTTTT
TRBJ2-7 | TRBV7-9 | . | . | CASSPLSSLASYEQYF | TGTGCCAGCAGCCCTCTCTCTAGTCTCGCCTCCTACGAGCAGTACTTC
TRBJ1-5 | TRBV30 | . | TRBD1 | CAWKGARDQPQHF | TGTGCCTGGAAGGGGGCCAGGGATCAGCCCCAGCATTTT
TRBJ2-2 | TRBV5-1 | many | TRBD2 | CASSLSGSYTGELFF | TGCGCCAGCAGCTTAAGCGGGAGCTACACCGGGGAGCTGTTTTTT
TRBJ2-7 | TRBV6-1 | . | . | CASSEPGYSYEQYF | TGTGCCAGCAGTGAACCCGGGTACTCCTACGAGCAGTACTTC
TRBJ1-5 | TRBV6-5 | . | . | CASSYAGNNQPQHF | TGTGCCAGCAGTTACGCAGGGAACAATCAGCCCCAGCATTTT
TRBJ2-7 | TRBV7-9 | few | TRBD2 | CASSRGAGDQAEQYF | TGTGCCAGCAGCCGAGGAGCGGGGGATCAGGCCGAGCAGTACTTC
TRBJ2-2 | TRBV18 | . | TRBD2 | CASSPGRANTGELFF | TGTGCCAGCTCACCAGGGAGGGCGAACACCGGGGAGCTGTTTTTT
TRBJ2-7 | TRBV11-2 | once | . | CASSSNAPGLGEQYF | TGTGCCAGCAGCTCCAATGCCCCGGGACTTGGCGAGCAGTACTTC
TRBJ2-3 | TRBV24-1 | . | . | CATSGDTDTQYF | TGTGCCACCTCCGGGGACACAGATACGCAGTATTTT
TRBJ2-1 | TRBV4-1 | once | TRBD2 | CASSPSTSGGDNEQFF | TGCGCCAGCAGTCCCTCGACTAGCGGGGGAGACAATGAGCAGTTCTTC
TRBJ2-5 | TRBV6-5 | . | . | CASSTPGTKETQYF | TGTGCCAGCAGTACACCCGGGACAAAAGAGACCCAGTACTTC
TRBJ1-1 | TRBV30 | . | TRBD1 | CAWTGQGARTEAFF | TGTGCCTGGACCGGACAGGGGGCAAGGACTGAAGCTTTCTTT
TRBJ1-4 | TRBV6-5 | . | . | CASSYLQGNEKLFF | TGTGCCAGCAGTTACTTGCAGGGAAATGAAAAACTGTTTTTT
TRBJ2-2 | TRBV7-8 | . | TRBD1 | CASSLGTGGHGELFF | TGTGCCAGCAGCCTAGGGACAGGGGGCCACGGGGAGCTGTTTTTT
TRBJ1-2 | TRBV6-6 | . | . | CASSYRGRGGDGYTF | TGTGCCAGCAGTTACCGAGGCCGGGGAGGGGATGGCTACACCTTC
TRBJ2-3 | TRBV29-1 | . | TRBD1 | CSVALVGQGVVGDTQYF | TGCAGCGTCGCTTTGGTCGGACAGGGGGTGGTTGGGGATACGCAGTATTTT
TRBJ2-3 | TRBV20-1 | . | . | CRAGNTDTQYF | TGCAGGGCGGGGAACACAGATACGCAGTATTTT
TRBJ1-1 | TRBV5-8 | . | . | CASSVAGYTEAFF | TGTGCCAGCAGCGTAGCAGGGTACACTGAAGCTTTCTTT
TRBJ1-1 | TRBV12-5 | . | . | CASGDRENTEAFF | TGTGCTAGTGGGGACAGAGAGAACACTGAAGCTTTCTTT
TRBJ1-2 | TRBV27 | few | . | CASSPGGRGYGYTF | TGTGCCAGCAGTCCCGGAGGCAGGGGTTATGGCTACACCTTC
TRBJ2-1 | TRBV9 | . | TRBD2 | CASSLGLAGGFYNEQFF | TGTGCCAGCAGCCTTGGACTAGCGGGGGGGTTCTACAATGAGCAGTTCTTC
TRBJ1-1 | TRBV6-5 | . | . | CASSYSRSGPSEAFF | TGTGCCAGCAGTTACTCTAGGTCAGGGCCGAGTGAAGCTTTCTTT
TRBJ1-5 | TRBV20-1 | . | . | CSASLVAQPQHF | TGCAGTGCTAGTCTCGTGGCTCAGCCCCAGCATTTT
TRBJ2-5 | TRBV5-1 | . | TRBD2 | CASSFRTSEETQYF | TGCGCCAGCAGCTTCCGGACTAGCGAGGAGACCCAGTACTTC
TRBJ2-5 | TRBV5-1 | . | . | CASSLAGVQETQYF | TGCGCCAGCAGCTTGGCGGGGGTTCAAGAGACCCAGTACTTC
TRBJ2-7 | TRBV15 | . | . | CATSRDRAYLREQYF | TGTGCCACCAGCAGAGATCGAGCGTATTTGCGAGAGCAGTACTTC
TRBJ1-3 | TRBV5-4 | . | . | CASSLGGPGSGNTIYF | TGTGCCAGCAGCTTAGGAGGACCGGGCTCTGGAAACACCATATATTTT
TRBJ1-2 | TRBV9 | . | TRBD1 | CASSHGMGTGDGYTF | TGTGCCAGCAGCCACGGAATGGGGACAGGGGATGGCTACACCTTC